This entry is about one TCR gamma chain. Within its sample, this clone is large (0.1 to 1%). There is no known antigen for this receptor. No qualities accompany the bases; no much larger clone lies one base away. The data are from a study of fetal and pediatric gammadelta thymocytes (dated by TCRdb to between 2021 and 2024). For the study in its entirety: The bulk gammadelta thymocyte repertoires combined previously published and newly generated, unpublished data and were used to strengthen a single-cell study of gammadelta thymocyte development. In total, the bulk gammadelta thymocyte repertoire set covered around ten subjects, made up of 7 pediatric thymus donors and 3 fetal thymus donors. Unpublished data were combined with previously published data (refs 27,28) to make up the bulk gammadelta thymocyte repertoires. Bulk TCR repertoire data were included to raise the number of subjects and reinforce the CDR3 publicity analysis. What the work shows at the level of the full study, not this receptor alone: Fetal gammadelta thymocyte repertoires were previously reported to be enriched for TRDV2, TRGV8 and TRGV9 usage, low N additions and public CDR3s compared with post-natal repertoires.

Staining of thymocytes was performed with Zombie NIR viability dye and with antibodies against CD3 (UCHT1), TCRgammadelta (11F2), TCRVgamma9 (IMMU360) and TCRVdelta2 (IMMU389). Bulk TRD and TRG CDR3 repertoires were produced separately from sorted Vgamma9Vdelta2 and nonVgamma9Vdelta2 gammadelta thymocytes taken from human fetal and pediatric thymuses. Pediatric thymus tissue was obtained in Belgium from children undergoing cardiac surgery. Pediatric thymus donors in the study were aged between about 1 and 12 years. Thymic cell suspensions were prepared from fetal and post-natal thymuses as described previously. Vgamma9Vdelta2 thymocytes were sorted as CD3+ gammadeltaTCR+ Vgamma9+ Vdelta2+ cells. A FACS Aria III cell sorter (BD Biosciences) was used to carry out the cell sorting. From a lookup of the germline V gene (reference sequence), CDR1 and CDR2 are GITISATS and ISYDGTV. V is cut back by 8 bases and J by 0 bases, with 7 bases in the junction unmatched. The CDR3 starts with the cysteine, ends with the phenylalanine, and has 13 residues. Only CDR3 DNA is held: 39 bases, read in frame from base 1.

Sequencing relied on an Illumina MiSeq. As for the original processing: For publicity analysis, the Vgamma9Vdelta2 and nonVgamma9Vdelta2 bulk CDR3 files of each subject were merged into one combined repertoire per subject. CDR3 publicity was scored from 0 to 19 by checking each amino acid sequence across 9 single-cell datasets and approximately ten bulk repertoires, using base R and dplyr. TCRdb processed the public reads again with the CATT caller, after which rows with matching DNA were combined. TCRdb, rather than the study authors, made the V and J calls. Present in this sample are hundreds of gamma-chain clones, about 1.3% of which were seen just once. The ten largest clonotypes hold around 11% of the sample.

The material sequenced was Vgamma9Vdelta2 gamma-delta T cells from the thymus. The cell subset or site label here, explained by the study, means: sorted CD3+gammadeltaTCR+Vgamma9+Vdelta2+ thymocytes. The TCR was taken from a child who underwent cardiac surgery and was recorded as healthy. The chain was built from TRGV9 and TRGJ1 or TRGJ2. The CDR3 protein sequence reads: CALLTSNYYKKLF. The DNA sequence is TGTGCCTTGTTAACTTCGAATTATTATAAGAAACTCTTT.